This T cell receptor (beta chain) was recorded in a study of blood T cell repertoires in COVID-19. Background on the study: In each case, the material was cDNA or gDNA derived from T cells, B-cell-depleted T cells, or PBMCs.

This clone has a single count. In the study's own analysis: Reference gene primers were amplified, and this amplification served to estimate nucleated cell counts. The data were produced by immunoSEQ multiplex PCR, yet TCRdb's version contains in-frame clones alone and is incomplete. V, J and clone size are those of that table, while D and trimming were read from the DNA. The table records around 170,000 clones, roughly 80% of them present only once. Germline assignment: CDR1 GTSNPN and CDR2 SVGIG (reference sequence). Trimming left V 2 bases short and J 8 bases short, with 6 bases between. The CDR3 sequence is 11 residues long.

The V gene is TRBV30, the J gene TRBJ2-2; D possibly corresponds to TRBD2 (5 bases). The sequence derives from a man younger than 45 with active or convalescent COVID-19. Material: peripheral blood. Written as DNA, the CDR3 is TGTGCCTGGAGTCCGGGAGGGGAGCTGTTTTTT. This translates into CAWSPGGELFF.